This T cell receptor beta chain originates from a study of blood T cells in healthy people across ages. Overall study: Roughly one uniquely barcoded beta molecule per two T cells was captured. General study results and limits: A strong correlation was found between TCR beta diversity and the percentage of naive T cells.

This clonotype has only a few counts. What it binds is unknown. A J-beta primer mix and a sample-barcoded 5' primer were used in a second PCR of about 7 to 11 cycles. MiXCR was run by TCRdb on the 5' RACE reads, yielding one entry per CDR3 protein. The sample holds some 1,800,000 distinct CDR3 sequences; about 39% are singletons and the top ten take 23%. Each donor had around 10 milliliters of peripheral blood drawn. This sequence originates from a human donor in good health. Sequenced input: blood.

The CDR3 loop reads CSVETLDTQYF. As DNA, the CDR3 is TGCAGCGTTGAAACGCTCGACACGCAGTATTTT. The V call is TRBV29-1, the J call TRBJ2-3, with D unclear. Germline V gives CDR1 SQVTM, CDR2 ANQGSEA. This CDR3 region has 11 residues. Between the trimmed V and J ends, which lost 2 bases and 9 bases, there was a span of 9 bases.